These 11 T cell receptor beta chains originate from one sample sequenced in a study of neoadjuvant anti-PD-1 for oral cavity cancer. Sequencing used immunoSEQ multiplex PCR; TCRdb keeps in-frame clones, though not all of them. Found here are about 14,000 clones, about 59% of them singletons; the top ten hold less than 3.5%. The input for sequencing was PBMCs, taken before nivolumab (anti-PD-1) treatment. These receptors originate from a person aged 35-79 years with oral cavity squamous cell carcinoma.

This chain uses TRBV7-9 with TRBJ1-1; no clear D. The V and J ends lost 5 bases and 1 base respectively, with 8 bases between them. CDR1 SEHNR and CDR2 FQNEAQ come from the germline V gene (reference sequence). The CDR3 covers 13 residues. This CDR3 reads CASSPGWNTEAFF. Here the CDR3 DNA reads TGTGCCAGCAGCCCGGGGTGGAACACTGAAGCTTTCTTT.

The chain joins TRBV11-2 to TRBJ2-2; D is uncertain. Trimming stripped 3 bases from V and 3 bases from J, with 8 bases between. The CDR3 sequence is 14 residues long. CDR1 and CDR2 from the germline V gene are SGHAT and FQNNGV. The CDR3 sequence is CASSFRRYTGELFF. The CDR3 DNA reads TGTGCCAGCAGCTTTCGACGTTACACCGGGGAGCTGTTTTTT.

V gene TRBV27 combines with J gene TRBJ1-2, with 7 bases lining up with TRBD1. This CDR3 spans 12 amino acids. V shed 6 bases and J 5 bases; nucleotides not matched to a gene: 3. Germline V lookup: CDR1 MNHEY, CDR2 SMNVEV (reference sequence). The CDR3: CASRQGSYGYTF. The CDR3 nucleotides are TGTGCCAGCAGACAGGGGTCGTATGGCTACACCTTC.

This clone was detected only a few times. The rearrangement uses TRBV7-9 and TRBJ1-1; D might be TRBD1 (5 bases). V lost 3 bases to trimming and J lost 1 base, with 9 bases between them. Germline values: CDR1 SEHNR, CDR2 FQNEAQ (reference sequence). CDR3 length: 14 amino acids. CDR3 region: CASSFGTENTEAFF. CDR3 sequence (DNA): TGTGCCAGCAGCTTTGGGACGGAGAACACTGAAGCTTTCTTT.

CDR3 nucleotides: TGTGCCAGCAGTTCACGGGCCATACGGAACACCATATATTTT. Protein sequence: CASSSRAIRNTIYF. The chain carries TRBV7-2 and TRBJ1-3; D call uncertain. Germline CDR1 and CDR2: SGHTA and FQGNSA. The CDR3 covers 14 residues. Trimming took 6 bases from V and 7 from J, leaving 16 bases between them.

J is TRBJ2-7 and V is TRBV11-2, with 11 bases matching TRBD2. J gave up 2 bases and V 4 bases, and 7 bases lay outside the gene matches. The CDR3 is 16 amino acids. Looked up from germline, CDR1 is SGHAT and CDR2 is FQNNGV. In nucleotides, the CDR3 is TGTGCCAGCAGCTCAACTAGCGGGAGAGGTCCCTACGAGCAGTACTTC. Translation gives CASSSTSGRGPYEQYF.

The chain links TRBV9 to TRBJ2-1; D gene ambiguous. Trimming took 3 bases from V and 2 from J, leaving 9 bases between them. Germline V gene lookup returns CDR1 SGDLS and CDR2 YYNGEE. The CDR3 consists of 14 residues. Here the CDR3 reads CASSDDGTYNEQFF. Here the CDR3 DNA reads TGTGCCAGCAGCGACGATGGTACCTACAATGAGCAGTTCTTC.

The chain has TRBV6-1 and TRBJ2-3; 11 bases line up with TRBD2. Per germline, CDR1 MNHNS and CDR2 SASEGT. The CDR3 length is 18 residues. After removal of 8 bases from V and 4 bases from J, the junction contained 17 bases not matched to a gene. This chain's CDR3 is CASGGLAGGMEMADTQYF. The CDR3 nucleotides read TGTGCCAGCGGTGGCTTAGCGGGAGGGATGGAAATGGCAGATACGCAGTATTTT.

The chain recombines TRBV4-2 with TRBJ2-5, with D tentatively TRBD2 (6 bases). The germline gives CDR1 LGHNA, CDR2 YNFKEQ. Trimming removed 0 bases at V and 1 base at J, with 9 bases between. The length of the CDR3 is 15 residues. The CDR3 bases are TGTGCCAGCAGCCAAGATCTGCGGGGCCAAGAGACCCAGTACTTC. Its translation is CASSQDLRGQETQYF.

Of note for this clone: Sequence at one end of the junction differs from germline and may be a read error. V gene TRBV11-2 combines with J gene TRBJ2-5; 7 positions match TRBD2. Germline V gene sequence: CDR1 SGHAT, CDR2 FQNNGV. This CDR3 region has 16 residues. CDR3 amino acids: CASSSGGGGIQGTQYF. CDR3 in DNA: TGTGCCAGCAGCTCGGGAGGTGGAGGCATCCAAGGGACCCAGTACTTC.

V and J are TRBV7-9 and TRBJ2-7, with 12 bases matching TRBD1. The CDR3 has 15 amino acids. Germline CDR1 and CDR2: SEHNR and FQNEAQ (reference sequence). V was pared by 5 bases and J by 5 bases, with 7 bases of the junction left unmatched. The CDR3 protein is CASSMRDRGRDEQYF. CDR3 coding DNA: TGTGCCAGCAGCATGCGGGACAGGGGGCGCGACGAGCAGTACTTC.